Included here is one T cell receptor (beta chain) sequence, with context. Which antigen it targets is not known. A much larger clone lies one base from this, so it may be a read error. The sample's time point label, in plain terms: persistent/refractory GD, antithyroid drugs over 5 years with positive TRAb. RNA was extracted from PBMCs in TRIzol for both TCR sequencing and RNA sequencing. The diagnosis of Graves' disease followed American Thyroid Association guidelines. Patients for the study were recruited at an endocrinology department in Xi'an, China. Each patient gave about 10 milliliters of peripheral blood, collected in an EDTA anticoagulant tube. Ficoll Paque Plus density gradient separation was used to isolate PBMCs, and no additional T cell sorting was done. RNA quality was checked with an Agilent 2100 Bioanalyzer and agarose gel, and concentration with a NanoDrop 2000. Library preparation used multiplex PCR. The instrument was an Illumina HiSeq 4000. TCR beta libraries were built with iRepertoire HTBI primers and Arm-PCR amplification of CDR3 regions. Before sequencing, the PCR products underwent gel purification. Turning to the authors' computational methods: Across samples, 60 to 75 TRBV and over 11 TRBJ segments were identified and used for gene usage analysis of CDR3 amino acid clonotypes. Filtered high-quality paired reads were merged into contigs using COPE and FqMerger. BLAST was used to align contigs to IMGT TRBV, TRBD and TRBJ reference genes, and CDR3 was defined according to IMGT. Any clonotype with a frequency above 0.1% was classified as a highly expanded clone. Shannon entropy served as the measure of repertoire diversity, while the Gini coefficient captured V-J evenness. Public clonotypes were defined as clonotypes shared by more than one individual. Through fastp at Q25 and MiXCR, TCRdb rebuilt clones from the public reads, retaining in-frame beta chains. Rows with a matching CDR3 protein are joined into one entry that keeps the most common DNA and genes. These V and J calls rely on TCRdb rather than the paper's analysis. The sample table contains around 300,000 distinct CDR3 sequences; only one count was recorded for 22% of them. 56% of the sample lies in the top ten.

V gives up 5 bases and J gives up 9 bases, and the segment between their germline ends measures 17 bases. CDR1 and CDR2 were assigned from the germline V gene as SGHTA and FQGTGA. The CDR3 numbers 13 residues from cysteine through phenylalanine. Just the 39-base CDR3 DNA is kept, in frame starting at base 1. This specimen belongs to a study of regulatory T cells in long-lasting Graves disease (dated by TCRdb to the early 2020s). For the wider study: Persistent Graves' disease was defined as persistently positive TSH receptor autoantibodies together with antithyroid drug treatment for over 5 years. In the clinical cohort, patients with persistent Graves' disease had used antithyroid drugs for an average of about 10.3 years. A total of about 33 samples underwent TCR sequencing: around 13 from persistent and some 20 from newly diagnosed Graves' disease patients. Patients with persistent Graves' disease were compared with patients with newly diagnosed Graves' disease using TCR sequencing and RNA sequencing of peripheral blood. The study took place in China and was registered as a clinical trial.

Beyond this particular receptor, the publication reports: The authors noted that the small sample size was a limitation that may lower accuracy. A larger number of public clonotypes was shared among persistent patients (more than 2,500) than among newly diagnosed patients (roughly 1,000). TRBV28, TRBJ1-2 and TRBJ2-5 were preferentially used in persistent disease, while TRBV20-1 and TRBJ2-1 were favored in newly diagnosed disease. Persistent Graves' disease patients showed lower TCR Shannon entropy and fewer highly expanded clones than newly diagnosed patients, suggesting clonal expansion. Only the TCR beta chain was sequenced and analyzed. Peripheral blood alone was examined, since thyroid tissue, which constituted the primary lesion, could not be accessed.

This sequence was found in a female donor with Graves disease. The rearranged segments are TRBV7-3 and TRBJ2-7, with the identity of the D gene unclear. The material was peripheral blood mononuclear cells (PBMCs), obtained when the disease was refractory, from a patient treated with antithyroid drugs. CDR3 region: CASSENPGHGQYF. The DNA sequence is given as TGTGCCAGCAGCGAAAACCCGGGCCACGGGCAGTACTTC. Outside the CDR3, residues come from the reference TRBV7-3 and TRBJ2-7 proteins, so the full variable domain is: GAGVSQTPSNKVTEKGKYVELRCDPISGHTALYWYRQSLGQGPEFLIYFQGTGAADDSGLPNDRFFAVRPEGSVSTLKIQRTERGDSAVYLCASSENPGHGQYFGPGTRLTVT.